This TCR beta chain was captured by sequencing in a study of T cells in Graves' hyperthyroidism and ophthalmopathy. Across the study: Initial diagnosis, before any treatment, was when peripheral blood was collected.

V was trimmed by 2 bases and J by 6 bases, leaving 11 bases between them. This CDR3 comprises 14 residues. The germline CDR1 and CDR2 sequences are SGHTA and FQGNSA. This clonotype showed up many times. Patients aged 18 to 65 had newly diagnosed hyperthyroidism that had lasted under 2 months. Amplified TCR beta CDR3 regions came from RNA transcripts. When the TCR CDR3 underwent first-round RT-PCR, the HTBI primer set was used. TCRdb redid the calling of the multiplex PCR reads with MiXCR, one entry per CDR3 protein. Of hundreds of thousands of distinct CDR3 sequences in the sample, about 13% were seen once.

This rearrangement joins TRBV7-2 to TRBJ2-1; no firm D call. Specimen: blood. This TCR was sampled from a woman between 18 and 29 years old with Graves' hyperthyroidism. Written as DNA, the CDR3 is TGTGCCAGCAGCTTAACCACTGGCCCCAATGAGCAGTTCTTC. This codes for CASSLTTGPNEQFF.